One sample yielded the 26 T cell receptor beta chains listed below, sequenced in a study of T cell repertoires in cytomegalovirus infection. A single record per CDR3 protein comes from TCRdb applying MiXCR to the reads. The sample has some 200,000 distinct CDR3 sequences, 15% to 20% seen once. Sequenced material: PBMCs. These receptors all come from a human donor in good health (CMV status not recorded). Some clones in this sample may be carry-over from other donors' samples.

V usage is TRBV7-9 and J usage is TRBJ2-2; possible D gene TRBD1, 5 bases. The V gene lost 9 bases and the J gene lost 4 bases, with 12 bases spanning the gap. This CDR3 is built from 13 residues. Germline lookup yields CDR1 SEHNR and CDR2 FQNEAQ (reference sequence). The CDR3 spells CASLGASTGELFF. CDR3 DNA sequence: TGTGCCAGTTTAGGGGCCTCCACCGGGGAGCTGTTTTTT.

This clonotype appeared a few times. The rearrangement uses TRBV18 and TRBJ1-2, with 7 nucleotides matching TRBD1. With V trimmed by 5 bases and J by 3 bases, 6 bases remained unmatched. This CDR3 comprises 14 residues. From germline, CDR1 is KGHSH and CDR2 LQKENI. The CDR3 nucleotides read TGTGCCAGCTCAACGACAGGGTCTGACTATGGCTACACCTTC. Residues: CASSTTGSDYGYTF.

The V gene is TRBV20-1, the J gene TRBJ1-4; maybe TRBD1 (5 bases). Deletions cut 0 bases from V and 12 bases from J, with 11 bases between. Germline-derived CDR1 and CDR2 are DFQATT and SNEGSKA (reference sequence). The CDR3 runs to 12 residues. This chain's CDR3 is CSARDQVGELFF. DNA of the CDR3: TGCAGTGCTAGAGATCAGGTGGGGGAACTGTTTTTT.

This clonotype has a handful of counts. The CDR3 sequence: CASSSWKRRAPLFYEQYF. In DNA, the CDR3 is TGTGCCAGCAGTTCCTGGAAGCGCAGGGCGCCCCTCTTCTACGAGCAGTACTTC. This rearrangement joins TRBV6-2 or TRBV6-3 to TRBJ2-7; the D gene is possibly TRBD1 (5 bases). V was cut by 4 bases and J by 3 bases, with 25 bases left in between. In germline, CDR1 is MNHEY, CDR2 SVGEGT. The CDR3 is 18 residues long.

In regard to this clonotype: Relative to the germline gene, one junction end is altered; a read error may explain this. J is TRBJ2-7 and V is TRBV12-3 or TRBV12-4; 7 positions agree with TRBD2. CDR3 length equals 13 residues. CDR3 region: CASSLTSSDEQYF. The CDR3 nucleotides read TGTGCCAGCAGTTTGACTAGCTCCGACGAGCAGTACTTC.

The chain links TRBV5-4 to TRBJ1-1; D is perhaps TRBD1 (5 bases). Per the germline V gene, CDR1 is SGHNT and CDR2 is YYREEE (reference sequence). With 4 bases removed from V and 1 base from J, the gap between germline ends came to 17 bases. The CDR3 covers 16 residues. The CDR3 sequence is CASSPGIRGENTEAFF. DNA for the CDR3: TGTGCCAGCAGCCCGGGAATCCGGGGCGAGAACACTGAAGCTTTCTTT.

The V and J genes are TRBV11-2 and TRBJ1-6, with D uncertain. Germline V lookup: CDR1 SGHAT, CDR2 FQNNGV. The CDR3 covers 15 residues. Trimming removed 3 bases from V and 7 bases from J, with 13 bases in between. CDR3 sequence reads: CASSFTDGINSPLHF. The CDR3 DNA reads TGTGCCAGCAGCTTCACTGACGGGATAAATTCACCCCTCCACTTT.

The J gene is TRBJ2-7, the V gene TRBV18; perhaps TRBD1 as D (6 bases). V lost 4 bases to trimming and J lost 6 bases, with 10 bases between them. The CDR3 runs to 12 residues. CDR1 KGHSH and CDR2 LQKENI come from the germline V gene. The CDR3 reads CASSRSGVEQYF. The CDR3 bases are TGTGCCAGCTCACGTTCAGGGGTCGAGCAGTACTTC.

Comment on this clonotype: This clone may be a read error of a much larger clone one base away. The chain employs TRBV7-2 and TRBJ1-1, with a weak D call TRBD1 (5 bases). Germline V CDR1 and CDR2: SGHTA, FQGNSA. This CDR3 spans 14 amino acids. V dropped 3 bases and J dropped 3 bases, with 11 bases sitting between them. The CDR3: CASSFGAPDTEAFF. As DNA, the CDR3 is TGTGCCAGCAGCTTTGGGGCTCCGGACACTGAAGCTTTCTTT.

In this sample, this clonotype turned up a few times. This chain joins TRBV19 and TRBJ1-2, with 7 bases aligning to TRBD1. Per germline, CDR1 LNHDA and CDR2 SQIVND (reference sequence). The length of the CDR3 is 14 residues. V lost 7 bases, J lost 4 bases, and 9 bases stayed unmatched. The DNA of the CDR3 is TGTGCCAGTAACCGCCTGGGGGACAGCTATGGCTACACCTTC. Translation: CASNRLGDSYGYTF.

This clonotype has just a few counts. The rearrangement uses TRBV6-2 or TRBV6-3 and TRBJ1-1, with D unclear. Germline-derived CDR1 and CDR2 are MNHEY and SVGEGT. CDR3 length equals 12 residues. V gave up 7 bases and J gave up 8 bases, with 14 bases separating them. CDR3 coding DNA: TGTGCCAGCAAGGTCCCGTTCGGGGAAGCTTTCTTT. This codes for CASKVPFGEAFF.

The CDR3 DNA is TGTGCCAGCGAAGGAGCGGATAATTCACCCCTCCACTTT. Its protein product is CASEGADNSPLHF. The rearrangement joins TRBV2 to TRBJ1-6; D is undetermined. Germline lookup yields CDR1 SNHLY and CDR2 FYNNEI. Trimming shortened V by 8 bases and J by 5 bases, and 10 bases separated the two germline ends. The CDR3 is made up of 13 amino acids.

Ten or more counts support this clonotype. Its ends do not fully match the called genes, so a read error is possible. This chain connects TRBV28 to TRBJ1-4, with a tentative D call TRBD1 (5 bases). The V gene's germline CDR1 is MDHEN and CDR2 SYDVKM. This CDR3 is built from 13 residues. The CDR3 bases are TGTGCCGGCAGGGCCTCTCTTAATGAAAAACTGTTTTTT. Amino acids: CAGRASLNEKLFF.

In this sample, this clonotype turned up a few times. This chain uses TRBV7-2 with TRBJ1-6; D is unresolved. V lost 4 bases and J 7 bases, leaving 14 bases between the germline ends. The CDR3 is 15 residues long. The germline V gene encodes CDR1 SGHTA and CDR2 FQGNSA. The CDR3: CASSYKVVGNSPLHF. Written as DNA, the CDR3 is TGTGCCAGCAGCTACAAGGTCGTAGGGAATTCACCCCTCCACTTT.

This clonotype showed up many times. The chain couples TRBV5-6 to TRBJ2-7; D is unclear. The germline V and J ends were trimmed by 1 base and 4 bases, with 15 bases remaining between them. The germline CDR1 and CDR2 sequences are SGHDT and YYEEEE. CDR3 length: 15 amino acids. The CDR3 is CASSLYGTGGYEQYF. The CDR3 DNA reads as TGTGCCAGCAGCTTGTATGGCACCGGTGGATACGAGCAGTACTTC.

There are many counts of this clonotype. The chain combines TRBV20-1 with TRBJ2-3; 11 bases are a match to TRBD1. Trimming at V came to 6 bases and at J to 5 bases, leaving 7 bases not matched to a gene. The CDR3 is made up of 14 amino acids. Germline V gene lookup returns CDR1 DFQATT and CDR2 SNEGSKA (reference sequence). CDR3: CSAEWDRGRDTQYF. The CDR3 coding sequence is TGCAGTGCCGAATGGGACAGGGGGAGAGATACGCAGTATTTT.

The DNA for the CDR3 is TGTGCCAGCAGCTTAGCCCCCACCGGGGAGCTGTTTTTT. Translating it yields CASSLAPTGELFF. This chain uses TRBV7-2 with TRBJ2-2; D uncertain. Germline CDR1 is SGHTA and CDR2 is FQGNSA. Trimming took 0 bases from V and 4 from J, leaving 3 bases between them. The CDR3 spans 13 residues.

The sample holds many counts of this clonotype. This chain links TRBV11-2 with TRBJ2-4, with 7 bases that match TRBD2. Losses at the gene ends were 1 base for V and 0 bases for J; bases not matched to a gene: 3. CDR1 is SGHAT, CDR2 FQNNGV, per germline. This CDR3 has 16 residues. The CDR3 spells CASSLASGLAKNIQYF. CDR3 in DNA: TGTGCCAGCAGCTTAGCTAGCGGCCTAGCCAAAAACATTCAGTACTTC.

This clonotype has at least ten counts. CDR3 bases: TGTGCCAGCAGCAGAGAGGGACAGGGCCCCAGTCAGCCCCAGCATTTT. This translates into CASSREGQGPSQPQHF. The genes are TRBV7-8 and TRBJ1-5; 9 positions match TRBD1. V was pared by 5 bases and J by 6 bases, with 11 bases of the junction left unmatched. Looked up from germline, CDR1 is SGHVS and CDR2 is FQNEAQ. The CDR3 totals 16 residues.

This clonotype was seen once. V gene TRBV5-1 combines with J gene TRBJ2-7; D is uncertain. The CDR3 runs to 15 residues. The germline gives CDR1 SGHRS, CDR2 YFSETQ. V was trimmed by 1 base and J by 0 bases, leaving 11 bases between them. CDR3: CASSLSSPTSYEQYF. CDR3 nucleotide sequence: TGCGCCAGCAGCTTGTCTAGTCCTACCTCCTACGAGCAGTACTTC.

This clonotype was observed at least ten times. The chain recombines TRBV7-2 with TRBJ2-5; no clear D. CDR1 and CDR2 from the germline V gene are SGHTA and FQGNSA. This CDR3 has 15 residues. V was pared by 4 bases and J by 5 bases, with 17 bases between. CDR3 nucleotide sequence: TGTGCCAGCAGCTCCCCCCGAGCCCCGGCCGAGACCCAGTACTTC. Residues: CASSSPRAPAETQYF.

This clonotype showed up many times. V and J are TRBV28 and TRBJ2-7, with TRBD1 as a possible D gene (6 bases). CDR3 size: 14 residues. V was pared by 5 bases and J by 2 bases, with 13 bases between. CDR1 and CDR2 from the germline V gene are MDHEN and SYDVKM. CDR3 coding DNA: TGTGCCAGCAGTAAACCGGGACATACCTACGAGCAGTACTTC. Translating it yields CASSKPGHTYEQYF.

This chain links TRBV6-2 or TRBV6-3 with TRBJ2-5; 13 bases fit TRBD2. The germline V gene encodes CDR1 MNHEY and CDR2 SVGEGT. V was pared by 7 bases and J by 5 bases, with 13 bases of the junction left unmatched. This CDR3 has 17 amino acids. CDR3 in DNA: TGTGCCAGCACCCACCCGAGGACTAGCGGGAGAGTGGAGACCCAGTACTTC. It encodes CASTHPRTSGRVETQYF.

The chain combines TRBV25-1 with TRBJ2-7, with 8 bases aligning to TRBD1. The CDR3 sequence is 15 residues long. V shed 2 bases and J 7 bases; nucleotides not matched to a gene: 10. The V gene's germline CDR1 is MGHDK and CDR2 SYGVNS. The CDR3 here is CASSERGGQGREQYF. CDR3 coding DNA: TGTGCCAGCAGTGAACGGGGTGGACAGGGAAGGGAGCAGTACTTC.

This clonotype has more than one count but fewer than ten. This chain links TRBV7-6 with TRBJ2-3, with 7 bases identical to TRBD1. The CDR3 extends over 13 amino acids. Trimming cost V 6 bases and J 10 bases; bases outside gene matches: 10. CDR1 is SGHVS, CDR2 FNYEAQ, per germline. The CDR3 DNA reads as TGTGCCAGCAGGGGACCACAGGGGACAGCGCAGTATTTT. It translates to CASRGPQGTAQYF.

This clonotype was counted many times. The chain combines TRBV29-1 with TRBJ1-1; D remains ambiguous. The CDR3 runs 13 residues. Germline V gene lookup returns CDR1 SQVTM and CDR2 ANQGSEA. The germline V and J ends were trimmed by 4 bases and 2 bases, with 11 bases remaining between them. In nucleotides, the CDR3 is TGCAGCGTTGCCACTGGGGTCAACACTGAAGCTTTCTTT. It encodes CSVATGVNTEAFF.